The 9 T cell receptor beta chains below come from one sample, sequenced in a study of OX40 agonist ivuxolimab in advanced cancers. Profiled with immunoSEQ multiplex PCR; TCRdb holds only in-frame clones, not every one. The sample includes 55,000 to 80,000 clones, around 82% of them seen just once. Source: CD4+ or CD8+ T cells sorted from blood, taken in a trial of the OX40 agonist ivuxolimab. Source of these receptors: an adult with an advanced solid tumor such as melanoma, head and neck, liver or kidney cancer.

This clone was picked up one time. J is TRBJ2-5 and V is TRBV2, with D hard to call. This CDR3 spans 14 amino acids. Germline lookup yields CDR1 SNHLY and CDR2 FYNNEI. V dropped 6 bases and J dropped 4 bases, with 15 bases sitting between them. As DNA, the CDR3 is TGTGCCAGCAGCCCACTCCCCGATGGAGAGACCCAGTACTTC. Its protein is CASSPLPDGETQYF.

V and J are TRBV4-3 and TRBJ1-5; 8 nucleotides align to TRBD1. CDR1 and CDR2 from the germline V gene are LGHNA and YSLEER. The V gene end was trimmed by 4 bases and the J gene end by 11 bases; junction bases not matched to a gene: 13. The length of the CDR3 is 15 residues. CDR3 sequence (DNA): TGCGCCAGCAGCCTATATCAGGGGGCCGTGGGGTCCCAGCATTTT. Translating it yields CASSLYQGAVGSQHF.

This clone appeared once. V usage is TRBV7-2 and J usage is TRBJ1-3, with D unclear. V dropped 0 bases and J dropped 2 bases, with 11 bases sitting between them. The CDR3 length is 16 residues. The germline V gene encodes CDR1 SGHTA and CDR2 FQGNSA. DNA for the CDR3: TGTGCCAGCAGCTTAGCCCAACTAGGGACTGGAAACACCATATATTTT. Its translation is CASSLAQLGTGNTIYF.

As concerns this clone: At one end the junction does not follow the germline gene, possibly because of a read error. The rearrangement uses TRBV2 and TRBJ2-5, with a possible D match to TRBD1 (6 bases). This CDR3 comprises 14 residues. The germline gives CDR1 SNHLY, CDR2 FYNNEI. The CDR3: CASTEWGLGETQYF. The CDR3 nucleotides are TGTGCCAGCACTGAATGGGGGCTGGGAGAGACCCAGTACTTC.

This sequence joins TRBV5-1 and TRBJ2-1, with 10 bases aligning to TRBD1. Germline V CDR1 and CDR2: SGHRS, YFSETQ. This CDR3 spans 15 amino acids. The ends lost 5 bases at V and 6 bases at J; junction bases unmatched: 8. The CDR3 DNA is TGCGCCAGCAGGAACGGGACAGGGGTCATCAATGAGCAGTTCTTC. This encodes CASRNGTGVINEQFF.

V usage is TRBV2 and J usage is TRBJ1-1, with D maybe TRBD1 (6 bases). CDR1 SNHLY and CDR2 FYNNEI come from the germline V gene. The germline V and J ends were trimmed by 7 bases and 3 bases, with 18 bases remaining between them. The CDR3 length is 15 residues. The CDR3 DNA sequence: TGTGCCAGCACTGAGACGGGGGCGCTGTACACTGAAGCTTTCTTT. Its protein is CASTETGALYTEAFF.

The chain links TRBV5-1 to TRBJ1-2, with D tentatively TRBD1 (5 bases). Germline V gene sequence: CDR1 SGHRS, CDR2 YFSETQ. V was trimmed by 4 bases and J by 4 bases, leaving 14 bases between them. The CDR3 has 14 residues. CDR3 residues: CASSVEGAIYGYTF. Here the CDR3 DNA reads TGCGCCAGCAGCGTCGAAGGGGCGATCTATGGCTACACCTTC.

The V gene is TRBV2, the J gene TRBJ2-2; a possible D gene is TRBD2 (5 bases). The CDR3 consists of 14 residues. The V gene lost 2 bases and the J gene lost 6 bases, with 10 bases spanning the gap. Per germline, CDR1 SNHLY and CDR2 FYNNEI. The CDR3 spells CASSERLAAGELFF. The DNA for the CDR3 is TGTGCCAGCAGTGAAAGGCTAGCCGCCGGGGAGCTGTTTTTT.

This chain uses TRBV5-1 with TRBJ2-5; 7 bases are a match to TRBD1. Germline V gives CDR1 SGHRS, CDR2 YFSETQ. J gave up 0 bases and V 4 bases, and 9 bases lay outside the gene matches. The CDR3 extends over 16 amino acids. The CDR3 loop is CASSGGAGGNQETQYF. Here the CDR3 DNA reads TGCGCCAGCAGCGGTGGGGCAGGGGGTAACCAAGAGACCCAGTACTTC.